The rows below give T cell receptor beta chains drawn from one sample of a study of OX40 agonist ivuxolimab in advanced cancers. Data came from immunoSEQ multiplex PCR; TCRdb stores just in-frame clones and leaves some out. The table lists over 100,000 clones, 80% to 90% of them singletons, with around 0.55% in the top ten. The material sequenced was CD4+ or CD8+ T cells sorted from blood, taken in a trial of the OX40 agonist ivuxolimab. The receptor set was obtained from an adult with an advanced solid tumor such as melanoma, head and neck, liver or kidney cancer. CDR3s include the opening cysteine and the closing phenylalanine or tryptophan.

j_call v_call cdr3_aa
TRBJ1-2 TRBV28 CASSSGQGTAGYTF
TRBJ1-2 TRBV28 CASSLTSLRATLYGYTF
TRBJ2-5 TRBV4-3 CASSQGTSGSETQYF
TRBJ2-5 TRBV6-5 CASGTSGGQYF
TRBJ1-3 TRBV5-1 CASSIPLSSGNTIYF
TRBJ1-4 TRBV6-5 CASSYSGRGLEKLFF
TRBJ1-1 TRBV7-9 CASSLTGTEAFF
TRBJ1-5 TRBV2 CASSVQGGLGQPQHF
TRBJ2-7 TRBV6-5 CASSPRGGPYEQYF
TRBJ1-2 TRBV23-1 CASSRPRTVRPTANYGYTF
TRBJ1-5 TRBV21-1 CASSKAPTPRANQPQHF
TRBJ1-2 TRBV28 CASSLVGLSGYTF
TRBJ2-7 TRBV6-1 CASSERAWGGLYEQYF
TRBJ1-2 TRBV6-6 CASSFPGQGNGYTF
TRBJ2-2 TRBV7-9 CANAGRGQGNTGELFF
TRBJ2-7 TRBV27 CASMSLTSAGYEQYF
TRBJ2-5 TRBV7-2 CASSTAGYGRETQYF
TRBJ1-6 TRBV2 CASRRGGLVSPLHF
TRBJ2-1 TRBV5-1 CASRLVHGRDEQFF
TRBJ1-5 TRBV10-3 CAISETRDRGYNSGNQPQHF
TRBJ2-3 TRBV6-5 CASSYRWQGVGDTQYF
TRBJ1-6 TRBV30 CAWSVIPESPLHF
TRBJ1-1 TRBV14 CASSLHRGSTEAFF
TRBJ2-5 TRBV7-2 CASSSGGKETQYF
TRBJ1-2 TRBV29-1 CSVSEGYGYTF
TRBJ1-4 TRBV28 CASSTRGQDEKLFF
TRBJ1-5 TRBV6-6 CASSSFGGQGNQPQHF
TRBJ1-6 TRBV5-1 CASSPVSTGLGPLHF
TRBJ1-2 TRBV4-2 CASSASDPYRGYTF
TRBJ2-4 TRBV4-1 CASSQVGVSLAKNIQYF
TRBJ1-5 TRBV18 CASSPPSTGGYQPQHF
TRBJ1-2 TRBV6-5 CASSYMRGYGYTF
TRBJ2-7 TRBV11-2 CASSLHSSGQGTEQYF
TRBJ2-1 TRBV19 CAIPDLRPGNEQFF
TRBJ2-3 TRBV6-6 CASRSVGTGATDTQYF
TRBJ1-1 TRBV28 CASTITGMYTEAFF
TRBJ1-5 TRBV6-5 CASTSDPNVQPQHF
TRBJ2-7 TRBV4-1 CASSQVRGLAGTYEQYF
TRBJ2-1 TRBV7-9 CASSLVLVYNEQFF
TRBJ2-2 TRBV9 CASSKDRDPTGELFF
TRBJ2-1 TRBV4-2 CASSQDPSYNEQFF
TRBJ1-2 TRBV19 CASSIAPGGNYGYTF
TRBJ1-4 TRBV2 CASTGGDEKLFF
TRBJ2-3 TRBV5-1 CASSFSGTDTQYF
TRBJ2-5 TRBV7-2 CASSVGQRETQYF
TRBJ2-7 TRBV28 CASGAGFSEQYF
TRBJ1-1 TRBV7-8 CASSYRQGASTEAFF
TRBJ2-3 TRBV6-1 CASSETEKSTTQYF
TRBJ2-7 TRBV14 CASSLWTGNYEQYF
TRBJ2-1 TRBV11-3 CASSLAQWGNEQFF
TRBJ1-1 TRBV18 CASSPELSVGRNTEAFF